Following are 24 T cell receptor beta chains from one sample sequenced in a study of blood T cell repertoires in COVID-19. Profiled with immunoSEQ multiplex PCR; TCRdb holds only in-frame clones, not every one. The sample has tens of thousands of clones, around four fifths seen once. Specimen: peripheral blood. Receptors were obtained from a human donor in a cohort sampled during active COVID-19.

This clone has just one count. The chain employs TRBV19 and TRBJ2-2; 7 positions agree with TRBD2. Germline trimming cut 5 bases from V and 3 bases from J; bases unmatched to any gene: 3. Germline V gene sequence: CDR1 LNHDA, CDR2 SQIVND (reference sequence). The CDR3 extends over 14 amino acids. CDR3 in amino acids: CASSPGLDTGELFF. CDR3 nucleotides: TGTGCCAGTAGTCCCGGACTAGACACCGGGGAGCTGTTTTTT. Full variable domain (remainder filled in from reference TRBV19 and TRBJ2-2): DGGITQSPKYLFRKEGQNVTLSCEQNLNHDAMYWYRQDPGQGLRLIYYSQIVNDFQKGDIAEGYSVSREKKESFPLTVTSAQKNPTAFYLCASSPGLDTGELFFGEGSRLTVL.

This sequence joins TRBV3-1 (or the pseudogene TRBV3-2) and TRBJ1-1; no clear D gene. CDR1 and CDR2 (germline): LGHDT, YNNKEL (reference sequence). V lost 4 bases and J 6 bases, leaving 12 bases between the germline ends. The CDR3 has 13 residues. CDR3 sequence reads: CASSPGSNPEAFF. In nucleotides, the CDR3 is TGTGCCAGCAGCCCCGGGTCAAACCCTGAAGCTTTCTTT.

V usage is TRBV6-5 and J usage is TRBJ2-3, with 7 bases matching TRBD1. CDR1 and CDR2 from the germline V gene are MNHEY and SVGAGI. The V segment lost 6 bases and the J segment 3 bases; nucleotides outside the gene matches: 6. The CDR3 consists of 14 residues. This CDR3 is CASRRTGKTDTQYF. The CDR3 coding sequence is TGTGCCAGCAGACGGACAGGAAAGACAGATACGCAGTATTTT.

The chain links TRBV29-1 to TRBJ1-1; tentative D call: TRBD1 (6 bases). Trimming removed 5 bases at V and 3 bases at J, with 13 bases between. The length of the CDR3 is 13 residues. Germline V gives CDR1 SQVTM, CDR2 ANQGSEA. The CDR3 is CSVRGGLYTEAFF. DNA of the CDR3: TGCAGCGTTAGGGGGGGCTTGTACACTGAAGCTTTCTTT.

The CDR3 loop is CASSYPGRANTEAFF. The CDR3, as DNA: TGTGCCAGCAGTTACCCGGGGAGAGCGAACACTGAAGCTTTCTTT. The rearrangement links TRBV6-2 or TRBV6-3 to TRBJ1-1; no clear D. V was trimmed by 2 bases and J by 1 base, leaving 11 bases between them. Germline V gene sequence: CDR1 MNHEY, CDR2 SVGEGT. CDR3 length: 15 residues.

This clone was found once. V is TRBV6-5 and J is TRBJ2-7, with 10 bases aligning to TRBD1. CDR3 length equals 14 residues. V gave up 7 bases and J gave up 5 bases; unmatched junction bases: 8. Germline CDR1 reads MNHEY; CDR2 reads SVGAGI. Here the CDR3 DNA reads TGTGCCAGCAACCCGAGGACAGGGGGTAACGAGCAGTACTTC. Its translation: CASNPRTGGNEQYF.

The V call is TRBV3-1 (or the pseudogene TRBV3-2), the J call TRBJ1-3; 8 bases are shared with TRBD1. Germline trimming cut 5 bases from V and 4 bases from J; bases unmatched to any gene: 7. This CDR3 spans 15 amino acids. CDR1 and CDR2 from the germline V gene are LGHDT and YNNKEL (reference sequence). The CDR3 loop reads CASSFRTGIGNTIYF. As DNA, the CDR3 is TGTGCCAGCAGCTTTAGGACAGGGATCGGAAACACCATATATTTT.

The V call is TRBV12-3 or TRBV12-4, the J call TRBJ1-5, with a weak D call TRBD1 (5 bases). The CDR3 is made up of 12 amino acids. Trimming left V 5 bases short and J 11 bases short, with 13 bases between. DNA for the CDR3: TGTGCCAGCAGTCGGGGGGAAGGAGCCCAGCATTTT. This sequence encodes CASSRGEGAQHF.

This clone was counted only a few times. The rearrangement links TRBV27 to TRBJ1-1, with unresolved D. Between the trimmed V and J ends, which lost 0 bases and 0 bases, there was a span of 5 bases. Germline V gene lookup returns CDR1 MNHEY and CDR2 SMNVEV (reference sequence). The length of the CDR3 is 14 residues. In DNA form, the CDR3 reads TGTGCCAGCAGTTTATCGGACTTGAACACTGAAGCTTTCTTT. Protein sequence: CASSLSDLNTEAFF.

This rearrangement joins TRBV29-1 to TRBJ2-1, with 9 positions matching TRBD2. CDR1 and CDR2 from the germline V gene are SQVTM and ANQGSEA. After removal of 6 bases from V and 5 bases from J, the junction contained 2 bases not matched to a gene. The CDR3 sequence is 12 residues long. CDR3 sequence: CSVAGGNNEQFF. The CDR3 bases are TGCAGCGTCGCGGGGGGGAACAATGAGCAGTTCTTC.

This sequence joins TRBV7-2 and TRBJ2-1; a possible D gene is TRBD1 (5 bases). The V end lost 1 base, the J end lost 5 bases, and 12 bases lay between the germline ends. Germline V gives CDR1 SGHTA, CDR2 FQGNSA. The CDR3 consists of 15 residues. CDR3 protein: CASSLDDSSHNEQFF. Written as DNA, the CDR3 is TGTGCCAGCAGCTTAGACGACAGTTCCCACAATGAGCAGTTCTTC.

V usage is TRBV20-1 and J usage is TRBJ2-1; D is unclear. Trimming left V 6 bases short and J 3 bases short, with 6 bases between. Looked up from germline, CDR1 is DFQATT and CDR2 is SNEGSKA (reference sequence). The CDR3 spans 11 residues. Here the CDR3 reads CSASLYNEQFF. The CDR3 DNA reads TGCAGTGCGAGCCTCTACAATGAGCAGTTCTTC.

The chain employs TRBV19 and TRBJ1-5; D is possibly TRBD1 (5 bases). Trimming shortened V by 1 base and J by 2 bases, and 12 bases separated the two germline ends. Looked up from germline, CDR1 is LNHDA and CDR2 is SQIVND (reference sequence). This CDR3 is 16 amino acids long. The CDR3 sequence: CASSIAGRVGNQPQHF. CDR3 DNA sequence: TGTGCCAGTAGTATAGCAGGCAGGGTGGGCAATCAGCCCCAGCATTTT.

The chain couples TRBV7-2 to TRBJ1-5; D is ambiguous. There are 13 residues in the CDR3. V was shortened by 1 base and J by 3 bases, with 4 bases between the two germline ends. Germline CDR1 reads SGHTA; CDR2 reads FQGNSA. The CDR3 sequence is CASSLGANQPQHF. CDR3 bases: TGTGCCAGCAGCTTAGGGGCCAATCAGCCCCAGCATTTT.

Only a few counts were recorded for this clone. The V call is TRBV2, the J call TRBJ1-5, with a tentative D call TRBD1 (6 bases). This CDR3 has 14 residues. Germline V gene sequence: CDR1 SNHLY, CDR2 FYNNEI. V was clipped by 3 bases and J by 10 bases, with 16 bases between them. The CDR3 DNA reads TGTGCCAGCAGTGAGGCGGGGGGGACACGACCCCAGCATTTT. Amino acids: CASSEAGGTRPQHF.

The chain uses TRBV18 and TRBJ1-3; no firm D call. CDR3 length: 15 residues. V lost 2 bases and J lost 0, with 8 bases in between. CDR1 and CDR2 from the germline V gene are KGHSH and LQKENI. CDR3 coding DNA: TGTGCCAGCTCACCAGAGATGTTCTCTGGAAACACCATATATTTT. Its translation: CASSPEMFSGNTIYF.

The chain joins TRBV10-3 to TRBJ2-3; maybe TRBD2 (7 bases). Germline V gives CDR1 ENHRY, CDR2 SYGVKD. This CDR3 contains 18 residues. V was clipped by 0 bases and J by 0 bases, with 16 bases between them. The chain's CDR3 is CAISESRWGGSSTDTQYF. DNA for the CDR3: TGTGCCATCAGTGAGTCGCGGTGGGGGGGCTCCAGCACAGATACGCAGTATTTT.

V usage is TRBV5-4 and J usage is TRBJ1-2, with 9 positions matching TRBD1. Germline CDR1 is SGHNT and CDR2 is YYREEE (reference sequence). With 4 bases clipped from V and 4 bases from J, the junction kept 2 bases outside the gene matches. This CDR3 spans 13 amino acids. Here the CDR3 reads CASSLDRGYGYTF. For the CDR3, the DNA is TGTGCCAGCAGCCTGGACAGGGGCTATGGCTACACCTTC.

V gene TRBV7-9 combines with J gene TRBJ1-5; D not certain. The germline V gene encodes CDR1 SEHNR and CDR2 FQNEAQ (reference sequence). Between the trimmed V and J ends, which lost 3 bases and 5 bases, there was a span of 8 bases. The CDR3 covers 13 residues. The CDR3 loop reads CASSFGGDQPQHF. The CDR3 DNA is TGTGCCAGCAGCTTCGGCGGTGATCAGCCCCAGCATTTT. The complete variable domain, with remaining parts taken from reference TRBV7-9 and TRBJ1-5, reads DTGVSQNPRHKITKRGQNVTFRCDPISEHNRLYWYRQTLGQGPEFLTYFQNEAQLEKSRLLSDRFSAERPKGSFSTLEIQRTEQGDSAMYLCASSFGGDQPQHFGDGTRLSIL.

This clone was recorded a few times. The V gene is TRBV19, the J gene TRBJ2-7; tentative D call: TRBD1 (6 bases). The germline CDR1 and CDR2 sequences are LNHDA and SQIVND (reference sequence). This CDR3 contains 13 residues. Trimming removed 5 bases from V and 2 bases from J, with 10 bases in between. CDR3 sequence reads: CASSWDTTYEQYF. Here the CDR3 DNA reads TGTGCCAGTAGTTGGGACACTACCTACGAGCAGTACTTC.

The chain has TRBV29-1 and TRBJ2-7; maybe TRBD2 (5 bases). Germline V gene lookup returns CDR1 SQVTM and CDR2 ANQGSEA. Trimming removed 5 bases at V and 3 bases at J, with 8 bases between. This CDR3 contains 11 residues. This chain's CDR3 is CSVLRGYEQYF. The CDR3 DNA sequence: TGCAGCGTTCTCCGGGGCTACGAGCAGTACTTC.

J is TRBJ1-2 and V is TRBV30; D possibly corresponds to TRBD1 (5 bases). The V end lost 8 bases, the J end lost 8 bases, and 18 bases lay between the germline ends. Germline V gives CDR1 GTSNPN, CDR2 SVGIG (reference sequence). The CDR3 is 12 residues long. In DNA form, the CDR3 reads TGTGCCCGCTTTTCCCCAGGGAACGGCTACACCTTC. Its protein product is CARFSPGNGYTF.

V and J are TRBV27 and TRBJ2-2; D might be TRBD2 (6 bases). The germline V gene encodes CDR1 MNHEY and CDR2 SMNVEV (reference sequence). V lost 5 bases and J 3 bases, leaving 13 bases between the germline ends. This CDR3 region has 15 residues. The CDR3 loop is CASSPGDSYTGELFF. The CDR3 DNA reads TGTGCCAGCAGTCCCGGGGACTCCTACACCGGGGAGCTGTTTTTT.

This chain joins TRBV2 and TRBJ2-1; tentative D call: TRBD2 (6 bases). CDR3 length: 14 residues. Germline V lookup: CDR1 SNHLY, CDR2 FYNNEI. V was cut by 6 bases and J by 9 bases, with 18 bases left in between. The CDR3 is CASRAGRDLREQFF. CDR3 DNA: TGTGCCAGCAGAGCTGGGCGGGATCTACGTGAGCAGTTCTTC. The variable domain in full, completed from reference TRBV2 and TRBJ2-1, reads EPEVTQTPSHQVTQMGQEVILRCVPISNHLYFYWYRQILGQKVEFLVSFYNNEISEKSEIFDDQFSVERPDGSNFTLKIRSTKLEDSAMYFCASRAGRDLREQFFGPGTRLTVL.